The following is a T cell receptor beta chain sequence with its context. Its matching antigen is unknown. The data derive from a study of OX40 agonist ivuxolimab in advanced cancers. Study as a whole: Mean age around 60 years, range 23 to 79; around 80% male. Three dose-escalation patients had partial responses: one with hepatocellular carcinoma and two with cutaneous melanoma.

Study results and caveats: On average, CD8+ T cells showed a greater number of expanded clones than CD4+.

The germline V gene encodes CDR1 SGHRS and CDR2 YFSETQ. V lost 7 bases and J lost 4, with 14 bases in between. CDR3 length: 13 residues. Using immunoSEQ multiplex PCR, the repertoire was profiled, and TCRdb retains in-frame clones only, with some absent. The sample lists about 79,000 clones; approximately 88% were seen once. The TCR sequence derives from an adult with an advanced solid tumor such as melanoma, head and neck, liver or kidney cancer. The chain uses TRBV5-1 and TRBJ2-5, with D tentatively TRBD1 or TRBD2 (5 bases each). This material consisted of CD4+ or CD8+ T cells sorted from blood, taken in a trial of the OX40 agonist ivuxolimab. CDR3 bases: TGCGCCAGCGAGAGGGAAGGGGCAGAGACCCAGTACTTC. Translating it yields CASEREGAETQYF.